This TCR beta chain was sequenced during a study of identical twins. This CDR3 contains 14 residues. Germline loops: CDR1 LGHNA, CDR2 YSLEER. V gave up 1 base and J gave up 5 bases, with 10 bases separating them. One entry per CDR3 protein results from TCRdb running MiXCR on the 5' RACE reads. The profile shows approximately 700,000 distinct CDR3 sequences, 15% to 20% of them singletons. The sample was also reused in another study, on T cells expressing NK-cell markers.

This receptor was identified in a young woman in good health. V and J are TRBV4-3 and TRBJ2-3; no clear D gene. The specimen sequenced was PBMCs. The CDR3 DNA reads as TGCGCCAGCAGCCAAGGGCGAAAAGAAGATACGCAGTATTTT. Its protein is CASSQGRKEDTQYF.